These 10 T cell receptor beta chains were sequenced from one sample in a study of shared clonotypes between healthy human individuals. As defined, naive CD8 cells were CD45RO-negative and positively selected for CCR7, with terminally differentiated effector memory CD45RA+ cells excluded. The assay was immunoSEQ multiplex PCR, and TCRdb's table has in-frame clones only and misses some. The sample shows some 2 million clones, just under 95% of them seen only once. What was sequenced was naive CD8+ T cells sorted from blood. The receptors shown here come from a man in his late teens or twenties in good health.

A word on this clone: The same CDR3 arises from other DNA sequences in this sample as well. The chain uses TRBV28 and TRBJ2-2; 7 bases line up with TRBD1. CDR3 length: 14 amino acids. The J segment lost 3 bases and the V segment lost 6 bases, leaving 4 bases of the junction unmatched. Germline CDR1 MDHEN, CDR2 SYDVKM. The chain's CDR3 is CASSRQGDTGELFF. The CDR3 DNA sequence: TGTGCCAGCAGCCGACAGGGCGACACCGGGGAGCTGTTTTTT.

The chain is built from TRBV10-3 and TRBJ2-6; 13 bases align to TRBD2. This CDR3 region has 17 residues. Germline CDR1 ENHRY, CDR2 SYGVKD. J gave up 1 base and V 8 bases, and 5 bases lay outside the gene matches. CDR3 loop: CAIGTSGALSGANVLTF. The CDR3 DNA follows: TGTGCCATCGGGACTAGCGGGGCCTTATCTGGGGCCAACGTCCTGACTTTC.

The rearrangement joins TRBV9 to TRBJ2-2; D not resolved. The CDR3 is 14 residues long. Germline-derived CDR1 and CDR2 are SGDLS and YYNGEE. Trimming left V 3 bases short and J 4 bases short, with 10 bases between. In nucleotides, the CDR3 is TGTGCCAGCAGCGCTCCCGATGGCACCGGGGAGCTGTTTTTT. It translates to CASSAPDGTGELFF.

The chain recombines TRBV15 with TRBJ1-5; D is unresolved. The CDR3 has 16 residues. V lost 0 bases, J lost 0 bases, and 9 bases lay in between. In germline, CDR1 is LNHNV, CDR2 YYDKDF (reference sequence). CDR3 in DNA: TGTGCCACCAGCAGAGATAGAGGAGCTAGCAATCAGCCCCAGCATTTT. It encodes CATSRDRGASNQPQHF.

The chain combines TRBV6-6 with TRBJ1-5; D possibly corresponds to TRBD1 (5 bases). Per the germline V gene, CDR1 is MNHNY and CDR2 is SVGAGI (reference sequence). The ends were cut back, 6 bases at V and 7 bases at J, with 16 bases in the middle. This CDR3 has 14 amino acids. The CDR3 region has the DNA TGTGCCAGCAGGACAGAGACGGCCGGGCAGCCCCAGCATTTT. It encodes CASRTETAGQPQHF.

The chain joins TRBV27 to TRBJ2-1; 7 nucleotides align to TRBD1. Trimming cost V 2 bases and J 3 bases; bases outside gene matches: 4. CDR1 is MNHEY, CDR2 SMNVEV, per germline (reference sequence). There are 15 residues in the CDR3. The chain's CDR3 is CASSLSPGGYNEQFF. Written as DNA, the CDR3 is TGTGCCAGCAGTTTAAGTCCAGGGGGCTACAATGAGCAGTTCTTC.

The rearrangement joins TRBV4-3 to TRBJ2-2, with D perhaps TRBD2 (6 bases). Trimming left V 1 base short and J 6 bases short, with 15 bases between. The germline CDR1 and CDR2 sequences are LGHNA and YSLEER. The CDR3 length is 16 residues. In nucleotides, the CDR3 is TGCGCCAGCAGCCAAGTTATAGCGGAATCGTCCGGGGAGCTGTTTTTT. Translating gives CASSQVIAESSGELFF.

This chain joins TRBV27 and TRBJ2-7, with TRBD2 as a possible D gene (7 bases). The V end lost 3 bases, the J end lost 6 bases, and 15 bases lay between the germline ends. Germline V gene lookup returns CDR1 MNHEY and CDR2 SMNVEV (reference sequence). The CDR3 has 14 residues. CDR3 amino acids: CASSFGGLRGEQYF. The CDR3 bases are TGTGCCAGCAGTTTCGGGGGGCTGAGAGGCGAGCAGTACTTC.

This rearrangement joins TRBV30 to TRBJ2-1, with unresolved D. This CDR3 has 13 amino acids. V lost 3 bases and J 6 bases, leaving 12 bases between the germline ends. Germline V gives CDR1 GTSNPN, CDR2 SVGIG (reference sequence). CDR3 nucleotide sequence: TGTGCCTGGAGCCGCGGACCTGTCAATGAGCAGTTCTTC. Translating it yields CAWSRGPVNEQFF. Variable domain in full (rest from reference TRBV30 and TRBJ2-1): SQTIHQWPATLVQPVGSPLSLECTVEGTSNPNLYWYRQAAGRGLQLLFYSVGIGQISSEVPQNLSASRPQDRQFILSSKKLLLSDSGFYLCAWSRGPVNEQFFGPGTRLTVL.

This clone has only one observation. The chain recombines TRBV27 with TRBJ2-7, with D possibly TRBD1 on 6 matching bases. This CDR3 region has 13 residues. The germline V gene has CDR1 MNHEY and CDR2 SMNVEV (reference sequence). Trimming pared 5 bases from V and 6 bases from J, leaving 14 bases between. CDR3 coding DNA: TGTGCCAGCAGTATGACTCAGGGGAGCGAGCAGTACTTC. This codes for CASSMTQGSEQYF.